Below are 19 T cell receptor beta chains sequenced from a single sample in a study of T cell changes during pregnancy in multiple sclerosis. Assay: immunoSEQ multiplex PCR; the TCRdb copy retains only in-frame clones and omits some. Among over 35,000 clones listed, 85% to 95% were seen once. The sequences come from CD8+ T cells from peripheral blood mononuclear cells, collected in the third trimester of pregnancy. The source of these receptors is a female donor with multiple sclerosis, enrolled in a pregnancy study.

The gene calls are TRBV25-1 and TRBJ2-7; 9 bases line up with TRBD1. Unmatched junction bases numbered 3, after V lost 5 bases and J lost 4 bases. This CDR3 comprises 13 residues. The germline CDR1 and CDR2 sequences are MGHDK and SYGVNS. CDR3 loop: CASSPGTGYEQYF. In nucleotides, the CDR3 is TGTGCCAGCAGTCCCGGGACAGGGTACGAGCAGTACTTC.

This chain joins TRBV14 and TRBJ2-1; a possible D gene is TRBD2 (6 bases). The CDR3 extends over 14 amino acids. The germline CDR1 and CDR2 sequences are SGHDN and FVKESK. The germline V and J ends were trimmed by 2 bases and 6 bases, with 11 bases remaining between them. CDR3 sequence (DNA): TGTGCCAGCAGCCAACCCCTGGGGGGCAATGAGCAGTTCTTC. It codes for CASSQPLGGNEQFF.

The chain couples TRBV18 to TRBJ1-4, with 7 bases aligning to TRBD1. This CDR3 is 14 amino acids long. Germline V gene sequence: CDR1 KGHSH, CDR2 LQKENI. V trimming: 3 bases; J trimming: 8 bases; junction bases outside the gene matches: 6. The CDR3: CASSPDGQDEKLFF. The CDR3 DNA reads TGTGCCAGCTCACCGGATGGACAGGACGAAAAACTGTTTTTT.

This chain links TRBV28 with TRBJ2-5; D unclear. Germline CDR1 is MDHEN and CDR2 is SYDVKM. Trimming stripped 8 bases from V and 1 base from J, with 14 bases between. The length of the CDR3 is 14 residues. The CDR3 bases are TGTGCCAGCCTTTCCGTAGTATCCCAAGAGACCCAGTACTTC. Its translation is CASLSVVSQETQYF.

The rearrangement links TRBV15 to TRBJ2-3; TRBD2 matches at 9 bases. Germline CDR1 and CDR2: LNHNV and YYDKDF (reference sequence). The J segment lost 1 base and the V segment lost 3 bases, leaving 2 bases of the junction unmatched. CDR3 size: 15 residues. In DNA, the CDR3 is TGTGCCACCAGCAGCGAGCGGGGGGGCACAGATACGCAGTATTTT. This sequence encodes CATSSERGGTDTQYF.

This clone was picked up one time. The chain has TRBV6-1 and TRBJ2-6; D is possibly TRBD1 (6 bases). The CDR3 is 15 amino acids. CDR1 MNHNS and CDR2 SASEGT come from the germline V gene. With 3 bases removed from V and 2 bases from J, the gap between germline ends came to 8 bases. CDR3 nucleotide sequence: TGTGCCAGCAGTGATGGGGGCGCTGGGGCCAACGTCCTGACTTTC. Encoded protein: CASSDGGAGANVLTF.

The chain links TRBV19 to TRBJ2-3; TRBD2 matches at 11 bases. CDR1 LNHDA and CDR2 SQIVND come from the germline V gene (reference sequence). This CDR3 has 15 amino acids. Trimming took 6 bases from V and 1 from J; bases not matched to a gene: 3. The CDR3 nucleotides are TGTGCCAGTAGCCTACTAGCGGGAGGCACAGATACGCAGTATTTT. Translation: CASSLLAGGTDTQYF.

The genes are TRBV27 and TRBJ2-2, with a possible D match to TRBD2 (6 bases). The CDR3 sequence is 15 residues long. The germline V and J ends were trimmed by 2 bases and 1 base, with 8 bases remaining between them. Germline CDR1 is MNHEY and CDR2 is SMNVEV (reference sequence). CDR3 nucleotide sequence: TGTGCCAGCAGTTTAATGGGAGGGAACACCGGGGAGCTGTTTTTT. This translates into CASSLMGGNTGELFF.

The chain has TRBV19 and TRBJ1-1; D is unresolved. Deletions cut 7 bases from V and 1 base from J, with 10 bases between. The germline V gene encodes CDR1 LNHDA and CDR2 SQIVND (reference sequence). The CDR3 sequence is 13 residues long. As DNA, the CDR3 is TGTGCCAGTACCGCACAGAAGAACACTGAAGCTTTCTTT. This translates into CASTAQKNTEAFF.

Written as DNA, the CDR3 is TGTGCCAGCAGTTACAGTCCCAGCTACGAGCAGTACTTC. Amino acids: CASSYSPSYEQYF. V usage is TRBV6-5 and J usage is TRBJ2-7, with unresolved D. In germline, CDR1 is MNHEY, CDR2 SVGAGI. With 2 bases removed from V and 3 bases from J, the gap between germline ends came to 8 bases. There are 13 residues in the CDR3.

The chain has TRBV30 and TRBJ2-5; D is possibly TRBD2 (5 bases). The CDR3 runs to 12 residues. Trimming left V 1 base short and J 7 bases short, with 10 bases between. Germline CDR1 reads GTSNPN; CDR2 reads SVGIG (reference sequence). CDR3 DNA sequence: TGTGCCTGGAGTGGCAGCGCGGGGACCCAGTACTTC. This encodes CAWSGSAGTQYF. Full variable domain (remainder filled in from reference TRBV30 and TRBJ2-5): SQTIHQWPATLVQPVGSPLSLECTVEGTSNPNLYWYRQAAGRGLQLLFYSVGIGQISSEVPQNLSASRPQDRQFILSSKKLLLSDSGFYLCAWSGSAGTQYFGPGTRLLVL.

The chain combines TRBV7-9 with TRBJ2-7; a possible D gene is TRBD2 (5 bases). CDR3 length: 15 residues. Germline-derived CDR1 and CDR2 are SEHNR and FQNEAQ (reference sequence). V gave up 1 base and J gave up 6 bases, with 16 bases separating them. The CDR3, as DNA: TGTGCCAGCAGCTTAGAAGGGAGTTCTCAGTCCGAGCAGTACTTC. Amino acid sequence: CASSLEGSSQSEQYF.

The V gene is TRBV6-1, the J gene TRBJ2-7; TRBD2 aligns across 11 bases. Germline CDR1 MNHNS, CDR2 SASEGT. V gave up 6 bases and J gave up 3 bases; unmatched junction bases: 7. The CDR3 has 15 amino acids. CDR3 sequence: CASRGSGTSGYEQYF. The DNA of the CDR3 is TGTGCCAGCAGAGGATCCGGGACTAGCGGCTACGAGCAGTACTTC.

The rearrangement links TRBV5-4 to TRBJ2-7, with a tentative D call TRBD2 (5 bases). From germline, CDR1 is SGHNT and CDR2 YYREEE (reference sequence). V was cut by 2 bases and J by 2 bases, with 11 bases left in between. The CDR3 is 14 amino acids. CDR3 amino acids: CASSFGGFPYEQYF. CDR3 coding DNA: TGTGCCAGCAGCTTTGGCGGGTTTCCCTACGAGCAGTACTTC.

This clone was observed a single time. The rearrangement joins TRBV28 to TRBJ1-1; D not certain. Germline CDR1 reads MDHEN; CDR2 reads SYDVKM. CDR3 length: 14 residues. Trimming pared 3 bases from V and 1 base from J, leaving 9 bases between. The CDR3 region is CASSFAGPNTEAFF. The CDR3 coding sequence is TGTGCCAGCAGTTTTGCGGGCCCGAACACTGAAGCTTTCTTT.

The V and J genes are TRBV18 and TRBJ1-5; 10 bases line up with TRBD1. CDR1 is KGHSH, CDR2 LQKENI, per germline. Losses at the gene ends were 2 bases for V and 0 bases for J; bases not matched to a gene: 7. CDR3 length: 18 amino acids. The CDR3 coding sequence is TGTGCCAGCTCACCAGGGACAGGGGATTTGTTTAGCAATCAGCCCCAGCATTTT. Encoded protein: CASSPGTGDLFSNQPQHF.

In DNA form, the CDR3 reads TGTGCCAGCAGTTTAACAGGGGGTGGTGGCTACACCTTC. Residues: CASSLTGGGGYTF. The chain uses TRBV6-5 and TRBJ1-2; 8 bases agree with TRBD1. This CDR3 contains 13 residues. CDR1 and CDR2 (germline): MNHEY, SVGAGI. V was pared by 4 bases and J by 7 bases, with 5 bases of the junction left unmatched.

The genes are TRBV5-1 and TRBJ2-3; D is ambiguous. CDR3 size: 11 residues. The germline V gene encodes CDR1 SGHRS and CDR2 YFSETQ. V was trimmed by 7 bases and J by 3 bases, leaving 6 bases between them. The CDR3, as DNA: TGCGCCAGCCGAGAGACAGATACGCAGTATTTT. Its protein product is CASRETDTQYF. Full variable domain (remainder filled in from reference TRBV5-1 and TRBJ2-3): KAGVTQTPRYLIKTRGQQVTLSCSPISGHRSVSWYQQTPGQGLQFLFEYFSETQRNKGNFPGRFSGRQFSNSRSEMNVSTLELGDSALYLCASRETDTQYFGPGTRLTVL.

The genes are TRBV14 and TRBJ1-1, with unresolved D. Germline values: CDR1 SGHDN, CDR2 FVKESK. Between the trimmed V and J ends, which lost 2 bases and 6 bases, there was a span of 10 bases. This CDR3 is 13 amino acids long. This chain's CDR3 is CASSQRGIAEAFF. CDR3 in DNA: TGTGCCAGCAGCCAACGGGGAATCGCTGAAGCTTTCTTT.